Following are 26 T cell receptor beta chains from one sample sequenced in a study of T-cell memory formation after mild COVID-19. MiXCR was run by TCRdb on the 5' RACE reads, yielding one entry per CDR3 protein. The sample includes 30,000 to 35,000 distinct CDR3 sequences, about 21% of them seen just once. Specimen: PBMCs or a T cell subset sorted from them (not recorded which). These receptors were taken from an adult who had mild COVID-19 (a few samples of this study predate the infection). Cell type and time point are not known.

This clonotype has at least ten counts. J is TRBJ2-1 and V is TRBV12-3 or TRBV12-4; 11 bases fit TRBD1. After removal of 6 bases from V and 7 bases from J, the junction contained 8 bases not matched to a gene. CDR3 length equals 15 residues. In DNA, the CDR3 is TGTGCCAGCAGCATCCGGGACAGGGGGGGGAATGAGCAGTTCTTC. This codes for CASSIRDRGGNEQFF.

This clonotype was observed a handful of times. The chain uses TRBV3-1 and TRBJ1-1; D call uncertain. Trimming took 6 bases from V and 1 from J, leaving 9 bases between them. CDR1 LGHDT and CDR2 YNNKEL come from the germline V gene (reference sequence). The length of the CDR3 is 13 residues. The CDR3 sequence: CASSPRGNTEAFF. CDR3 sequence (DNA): TGTGCCAGCAGTCCACGGGGGAACACTGAAGCTTTCTTT.

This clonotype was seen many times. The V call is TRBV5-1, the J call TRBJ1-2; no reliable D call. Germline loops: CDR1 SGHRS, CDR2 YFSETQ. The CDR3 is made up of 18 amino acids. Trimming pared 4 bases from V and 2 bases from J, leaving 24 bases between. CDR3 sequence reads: CASSVGRGIRSLNYGYTF. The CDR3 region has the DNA TGCGCCAGCAGCGTCGGCCGGGGTATCAGATCGCTGAACTATGGCTACACCTTC. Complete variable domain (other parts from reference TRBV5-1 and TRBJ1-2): KAGVTQTPRYLIKTRGQQVTLSCSPISGHRSVSWYQQTPGQGLQFLFEYFSETQRNKGNFPGRFSGRQFSNSRSEMNVSTLELGDSALYLCASSVGRGIRSLNYGYTFGSGTRLTVV.

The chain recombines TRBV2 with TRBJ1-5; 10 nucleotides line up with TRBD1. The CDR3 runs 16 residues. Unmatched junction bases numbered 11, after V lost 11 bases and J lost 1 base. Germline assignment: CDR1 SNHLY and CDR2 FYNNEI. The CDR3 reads CAPSPGTGESNQPQHF. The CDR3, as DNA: TGTGCCCCATCCCCCGGGACAGGGGAAAGCAATCAGCCCCAGCATTTT.

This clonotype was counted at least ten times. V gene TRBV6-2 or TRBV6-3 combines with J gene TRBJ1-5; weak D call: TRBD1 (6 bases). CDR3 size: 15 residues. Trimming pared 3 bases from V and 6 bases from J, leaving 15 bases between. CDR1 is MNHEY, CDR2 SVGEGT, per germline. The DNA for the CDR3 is TGTGCCAGCAGTTATACAGGGAAAACGGGTCAGCCCCAGCATTTT. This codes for CASSYTGKTGQPQHF.

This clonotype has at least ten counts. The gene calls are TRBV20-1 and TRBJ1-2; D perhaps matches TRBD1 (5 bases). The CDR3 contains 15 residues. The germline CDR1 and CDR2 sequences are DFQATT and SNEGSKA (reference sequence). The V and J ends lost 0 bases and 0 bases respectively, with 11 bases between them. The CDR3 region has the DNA TGCAGTGCTAGAGATGGGGGGAGCCCTAACTATGGCTACACCTTC. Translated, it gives CSARDGGSPNYGYTF.

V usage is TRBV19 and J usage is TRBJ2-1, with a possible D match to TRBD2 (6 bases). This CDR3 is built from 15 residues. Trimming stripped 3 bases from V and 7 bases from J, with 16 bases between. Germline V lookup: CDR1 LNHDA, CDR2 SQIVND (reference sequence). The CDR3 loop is CASSMAPTGRNEQFF. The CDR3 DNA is TGTGCCAGTAGTATGGCGCCTACGGGGAGGAATGAGCAGTTCTTC.

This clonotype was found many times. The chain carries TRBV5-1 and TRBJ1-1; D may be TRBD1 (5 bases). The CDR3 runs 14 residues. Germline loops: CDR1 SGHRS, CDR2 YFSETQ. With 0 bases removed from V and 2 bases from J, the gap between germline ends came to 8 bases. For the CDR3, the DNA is TGCGCCAGCAGCTTGGAGGGGTCCAACACTGAAGCTTTCTTT. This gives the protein CASSLEGSNTEAFF.

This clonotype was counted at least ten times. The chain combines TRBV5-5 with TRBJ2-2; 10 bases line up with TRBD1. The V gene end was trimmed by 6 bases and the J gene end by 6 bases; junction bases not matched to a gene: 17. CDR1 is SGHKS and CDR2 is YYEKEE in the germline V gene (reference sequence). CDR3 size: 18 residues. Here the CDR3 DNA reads TGTGCCAGCAAAACGACAGGGGGCGAAGGGCCTTGGGCCGGGGAGCTGTTTTTT. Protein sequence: CASKTTGGEGPWAGELFF.

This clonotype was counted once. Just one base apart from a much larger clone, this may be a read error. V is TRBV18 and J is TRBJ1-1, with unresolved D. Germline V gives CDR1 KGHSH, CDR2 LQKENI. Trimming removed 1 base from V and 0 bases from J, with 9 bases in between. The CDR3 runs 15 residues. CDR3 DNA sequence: TGTGCCAGCTCACCACAGTCTTCCATGAACACTGAAGCTTTCTTT. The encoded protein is CASSPQSSMNTEAFF.

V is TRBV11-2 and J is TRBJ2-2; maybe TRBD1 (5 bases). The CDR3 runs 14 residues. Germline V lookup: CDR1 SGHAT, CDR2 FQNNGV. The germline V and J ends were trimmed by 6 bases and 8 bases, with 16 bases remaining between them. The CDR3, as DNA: TGTGCCAGCAGACCCTCAGGGATCTCTGGGGAGCTGTTTTTT. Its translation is CASRPSGISGELFF.

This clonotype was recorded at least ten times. CDR3 DNA: TGTGCCAGCAGCAAAGTAGCTAACACTGAAGCTTTCTTT. Translating it yields CASSKVANTEAFF. J is TRBJ1-1 and V is TRBV3-1; D is undetermined. Germline loops: CDR1 LGHDT, CDR2 YNNKEL (reference sequence). The V end lost 5 bases, the J end lost 2 bases, and 9 bases lay between the germline ends. The CDR3 is made up of 13 amino acids.

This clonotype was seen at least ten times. The CDR3 sequence is CATSDPGQVSTDTQYF. The CDR3 coding sequence is TGTGCCACCAGCGACCCCGGACAGGTTAGCACAGATACGCAGTATTTT. The chain uses TRBV15 and TRBJ2-3; 7 nucleotides line up with TRBD1. CDR3 length: 16 amino acids. J lost 0 bases, V lost 5 bases, and 8 bases had no gene match. Germline values: CDR1 LNHNV, CDR2 YYDKDF (reference sequence).

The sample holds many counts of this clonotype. The DNA of the CDR3 is TGTGCCAGCAGAGGGGGAGGCAGCTCCTACGAGCAGTACTTC. It translates to CASRGGGSSYEQYF. The chain employs TRBV6-6 and TRBJ2-7; D possibly matches TRBD1 or TRBD2 (6 bases each). Between the trimmed V and J ends, which lost 6 bases and 0 bases, there was a span of 12 bases. This CDR3 contains 14 residues. Germline V gene lookup returns CDR1 MNHNY and CDR2 SVGAGI (reference sequence).

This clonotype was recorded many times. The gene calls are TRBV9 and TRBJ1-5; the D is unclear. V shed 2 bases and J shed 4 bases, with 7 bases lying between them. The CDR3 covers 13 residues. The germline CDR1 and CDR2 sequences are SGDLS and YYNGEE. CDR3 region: CASSVQDNQPQHF. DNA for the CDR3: TGTGCCAGCAGCGTTCAGGATAATCAGCCCCAGCATTTT.

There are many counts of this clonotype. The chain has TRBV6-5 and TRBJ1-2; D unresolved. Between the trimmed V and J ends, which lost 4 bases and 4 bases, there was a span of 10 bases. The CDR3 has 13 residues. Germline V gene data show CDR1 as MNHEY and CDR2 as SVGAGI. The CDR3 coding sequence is TGTGCCAGCAGTTTCGAGGGCCGCTATGGCTACACCTTC. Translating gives CASSFEGRYGYTF.

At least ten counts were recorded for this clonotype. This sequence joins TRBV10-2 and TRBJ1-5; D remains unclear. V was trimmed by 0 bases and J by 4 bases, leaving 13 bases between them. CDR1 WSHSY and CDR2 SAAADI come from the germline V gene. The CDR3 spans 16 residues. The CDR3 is CASSESLLHINQPQHF. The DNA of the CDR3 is TGCGCCAGCAGTGAGTCGCTGTTGCACATTAATCAGCCCCAGCATTTT.

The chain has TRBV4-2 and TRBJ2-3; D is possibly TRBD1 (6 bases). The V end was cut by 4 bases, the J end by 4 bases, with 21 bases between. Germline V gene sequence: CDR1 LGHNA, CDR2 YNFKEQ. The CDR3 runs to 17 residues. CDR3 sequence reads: CASSPRGTGVGADTQYF. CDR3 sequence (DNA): TGTGCCAGCAGCCCAAGGGGGACCGGGGTTGGGGCAGATACGCAGTATTTT.

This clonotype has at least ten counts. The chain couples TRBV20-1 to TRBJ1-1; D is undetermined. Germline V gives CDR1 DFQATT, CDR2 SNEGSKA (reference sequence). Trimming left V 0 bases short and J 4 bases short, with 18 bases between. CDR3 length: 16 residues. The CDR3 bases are TGCAGTGCTAGAGATGGGTTAAAGGGCCGGGGCACTGAAGCTTTCTTT. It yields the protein CSARDGLKGRGTEAFF.

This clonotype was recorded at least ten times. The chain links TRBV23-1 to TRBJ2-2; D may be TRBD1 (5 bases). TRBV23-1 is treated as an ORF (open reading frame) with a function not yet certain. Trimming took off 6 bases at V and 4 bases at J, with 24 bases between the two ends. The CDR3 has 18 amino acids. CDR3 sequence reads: CASSRHHTQGSGTGELFF. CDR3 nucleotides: TGCGCCAGCAGCCGACATCATACTCAGGGTAGTGGCACCGGGGAGCTGTTTTTT.

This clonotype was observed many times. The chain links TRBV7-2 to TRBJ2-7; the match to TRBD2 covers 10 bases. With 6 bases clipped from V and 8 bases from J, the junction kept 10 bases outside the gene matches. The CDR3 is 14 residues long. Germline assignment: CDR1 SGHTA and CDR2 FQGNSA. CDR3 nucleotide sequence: TGTGCCAGCAGTTTGGGGACTAGCGTAGGGAAGCAGTACTTC. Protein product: CASSLGTSVGKQYF.

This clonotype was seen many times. The CDR3 DNA follows: TGTGCCATCAGAAACCGACTAGCGGGGGTAGATGAGCAGTTCTTC. This gives the protein CAIRNRLAGVDEQFF. The chain carries TRBV10-3 and TRBJ2-1; 12 bases agree with TRBD2. The CDR3 extends over 15 amino acids. The V segment lost 6 bases and the J segment 8 bases; nucleotides outside the gene matches: 8. Germline CDR1 and CDR2: ENHRY and SYGVKD.

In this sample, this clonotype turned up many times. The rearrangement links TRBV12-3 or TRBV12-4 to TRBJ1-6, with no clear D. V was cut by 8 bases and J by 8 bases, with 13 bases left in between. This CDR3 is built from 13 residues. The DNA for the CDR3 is TGTGCCAGCCGAAACTACGAATATTCACCCCTCCACTTT. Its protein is CASRNYEYSPLHF.

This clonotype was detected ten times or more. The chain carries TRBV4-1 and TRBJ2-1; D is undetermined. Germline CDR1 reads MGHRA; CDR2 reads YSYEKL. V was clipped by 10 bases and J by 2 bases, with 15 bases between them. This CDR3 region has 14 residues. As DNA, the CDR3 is TGCGCCACCTCCCAAATGAGAGCCTACAATGAGCAGTTCTTC. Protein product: CATSQMRAYNEQFF.

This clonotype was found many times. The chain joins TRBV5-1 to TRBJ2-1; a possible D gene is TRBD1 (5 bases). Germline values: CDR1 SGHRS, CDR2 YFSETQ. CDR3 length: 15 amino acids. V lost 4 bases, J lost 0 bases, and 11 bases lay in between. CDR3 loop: CASSRDSDSYNEQFF. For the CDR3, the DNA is TGCGCCAGCAGCAGAGACAGCGACTCCTACAATGAGCAGTTCTTC.

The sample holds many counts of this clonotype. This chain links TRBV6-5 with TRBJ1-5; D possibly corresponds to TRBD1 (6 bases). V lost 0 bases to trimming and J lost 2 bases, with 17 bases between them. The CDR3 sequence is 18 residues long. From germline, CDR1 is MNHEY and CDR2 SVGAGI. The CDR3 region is CASSYSARGGGGNQPQHF. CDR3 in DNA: TGTGCCAGCAGTTACTCGGCTAGAGGGGGGGGGGGCAATCAGCCCCAGCATTTT.